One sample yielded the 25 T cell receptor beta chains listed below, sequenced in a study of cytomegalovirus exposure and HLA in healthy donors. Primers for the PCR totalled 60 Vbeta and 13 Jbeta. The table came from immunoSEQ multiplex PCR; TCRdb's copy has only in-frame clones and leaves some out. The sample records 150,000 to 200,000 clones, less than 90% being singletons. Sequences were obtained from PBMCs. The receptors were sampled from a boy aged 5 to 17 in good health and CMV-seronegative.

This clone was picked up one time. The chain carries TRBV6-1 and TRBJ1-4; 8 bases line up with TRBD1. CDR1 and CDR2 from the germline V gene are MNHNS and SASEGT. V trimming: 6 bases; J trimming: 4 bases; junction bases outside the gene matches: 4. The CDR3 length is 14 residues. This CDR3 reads CASRDRVLNEKLFF. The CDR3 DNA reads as TGTGCCAGCAGGGACAGGGTTCTTAATGAAAAACTGTTTTTT.

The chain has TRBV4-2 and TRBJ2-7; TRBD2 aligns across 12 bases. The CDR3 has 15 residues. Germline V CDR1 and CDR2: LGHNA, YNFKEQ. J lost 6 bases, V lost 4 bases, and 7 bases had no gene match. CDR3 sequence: CASSRRLAGVVEQYF. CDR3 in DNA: TGTGCCAGCAGCCGTAGACTAGCGGGAGTAGTCGAGCAGTACTTC.

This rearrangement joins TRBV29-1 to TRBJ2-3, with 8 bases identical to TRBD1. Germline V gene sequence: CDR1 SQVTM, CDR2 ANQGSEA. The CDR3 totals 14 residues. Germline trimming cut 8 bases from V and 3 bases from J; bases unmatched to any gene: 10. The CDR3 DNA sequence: TGCAGCATAGACAGGGGCGAGGGGACAGATACGCAGTATTTT. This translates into CSIDRGEGTDTQYF.

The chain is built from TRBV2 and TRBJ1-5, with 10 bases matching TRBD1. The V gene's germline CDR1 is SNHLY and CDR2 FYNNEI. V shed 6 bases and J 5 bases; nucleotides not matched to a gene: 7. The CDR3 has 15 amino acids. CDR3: CASRRTGGNYQPQHF. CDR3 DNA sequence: TGTGCCAGCAGAAGGACAGGGGGTAACTATCAGCCCCAGCATTTT.

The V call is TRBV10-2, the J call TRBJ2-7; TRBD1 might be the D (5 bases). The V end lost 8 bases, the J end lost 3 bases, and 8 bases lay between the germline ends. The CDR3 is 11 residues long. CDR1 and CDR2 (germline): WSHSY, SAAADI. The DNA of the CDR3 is TGCGCCAGCGGGGCTCACTACGAGCAGTACTTC. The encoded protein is CASGAHYEQYF.

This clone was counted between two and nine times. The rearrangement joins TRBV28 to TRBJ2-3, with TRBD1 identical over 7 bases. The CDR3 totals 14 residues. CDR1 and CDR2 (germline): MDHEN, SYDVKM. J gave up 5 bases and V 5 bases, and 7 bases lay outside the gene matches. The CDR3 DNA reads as TGTGCCAGCAGTCCACAGCCAGGGGGAGATACGCAGTATTTT. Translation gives CASSPQPGGDTQYF.

The CDR3 bases are TGTGCCAGCAGCGTAGATGGGGGACAGTTCTCCTACGAGCAGTACTTC. Protein sequence: CASSVDGGQFSYEQYF. The rearrangement joins TRBV9 to TRBJ2-7, with 7 nucleotides matching TRBD1. The CDR3 runs to 16 residues. Germline-derived CDR1 and CDR2 are SGDLS and YYNGEE. The trim removed 0 bases at V and 0 bases at J, leaving 6 bases unmatched.

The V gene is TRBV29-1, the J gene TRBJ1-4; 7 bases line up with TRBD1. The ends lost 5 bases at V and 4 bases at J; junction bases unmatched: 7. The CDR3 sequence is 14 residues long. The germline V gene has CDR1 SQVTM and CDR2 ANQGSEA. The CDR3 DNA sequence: TGCAGCGTTACCGGGACAGAGAGTAATGAAAAACTGTTTTTT. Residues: CSVTGTESNEKLFF.

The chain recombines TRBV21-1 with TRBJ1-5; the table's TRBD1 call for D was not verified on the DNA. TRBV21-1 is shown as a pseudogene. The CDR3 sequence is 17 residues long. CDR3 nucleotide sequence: TGTGCCAGCAGCTCCCGACCGTCCCAGGGGGGCAATCAGCCCCAGCATTTT. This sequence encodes CASSSRPSQGGNQPQHF.

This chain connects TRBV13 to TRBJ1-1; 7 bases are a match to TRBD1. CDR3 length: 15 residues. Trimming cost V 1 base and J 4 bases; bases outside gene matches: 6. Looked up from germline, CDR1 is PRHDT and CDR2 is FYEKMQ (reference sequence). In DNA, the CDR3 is TGTGCCAGCAGCTTAGTAGGGACAGCAAGCACTGAAGCTTTCTTT. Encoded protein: CASSLVGTASTEAFF.

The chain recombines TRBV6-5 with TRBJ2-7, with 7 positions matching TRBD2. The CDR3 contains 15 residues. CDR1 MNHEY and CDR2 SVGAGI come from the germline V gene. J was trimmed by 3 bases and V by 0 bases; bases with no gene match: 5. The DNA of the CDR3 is TGTGCCAGCAGTTACTCAGGGGAGGGCAGCTACGAGCAGTACTTC. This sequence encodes CASSYSGEGSYEQYF.

The CDR3 DNA sequence: TGTGCCAGCAGTTACACCCGGTTCTCCAACACCGGGGAGCTGTTTTTT. Translation gives CASSYTRFSNTGELFF. The V gene is TRBV6-5, the J gene TRBJ2-2; D unclear. This CDR3 has 16 residues. Germline V gene sequence: CDR1 MNHEY, CDR2 SVGAGI. V was trimmed by 2 bases and J by 2 bases, leaving 12 bases between them.

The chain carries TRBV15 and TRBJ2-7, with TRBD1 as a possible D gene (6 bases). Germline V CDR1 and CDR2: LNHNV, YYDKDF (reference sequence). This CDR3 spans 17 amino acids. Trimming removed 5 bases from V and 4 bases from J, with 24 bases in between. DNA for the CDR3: TGTGCCACCAGCGCCGGGACAACAAAATCGGGGTTTTACGAGCAGTACTTC. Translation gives CATSAGTTKSGFYEQYF.

The CDR3 protein is CASSFGGNQPQHF. CDR3 nucleotides: TGCGCCAGCAGCTTCGGGGGCAATCAGCCCCAGCATTTT. The chain is built from TRBV5-1 and TRBJ1-5; no reliable D call. The germline V gene has CDR1 SGHRS and CDR2 YFSETQ. CDR3 length: 13 amino acids. Trimming cost V 2 bases and J 2 bases, with 5 bases left between them.

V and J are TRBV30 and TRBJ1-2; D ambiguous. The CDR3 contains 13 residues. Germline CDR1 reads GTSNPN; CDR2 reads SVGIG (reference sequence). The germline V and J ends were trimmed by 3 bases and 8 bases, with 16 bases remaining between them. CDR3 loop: CAWSPVSGSGYTF. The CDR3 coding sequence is TGTGCCTGGAGCCCCGTCTCGGGATCCGGCTACACCTTC.

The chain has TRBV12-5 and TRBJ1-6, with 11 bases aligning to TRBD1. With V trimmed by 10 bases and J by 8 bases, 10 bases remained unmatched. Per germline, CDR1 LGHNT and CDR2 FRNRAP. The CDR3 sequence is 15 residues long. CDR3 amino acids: CATGQGDLYYSPLHF. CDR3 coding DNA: TGTGCTACGGGACAGGGGGACCTATACTATTCACCCCTCCACTTT.

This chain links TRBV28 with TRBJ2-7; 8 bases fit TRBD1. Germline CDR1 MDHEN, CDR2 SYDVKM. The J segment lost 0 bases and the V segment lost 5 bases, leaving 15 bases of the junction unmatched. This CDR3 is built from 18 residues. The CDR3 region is CASSLPLGTGASSYEQYF. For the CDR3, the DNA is TGTGCCAGCAGTCTACCGCTCGGGACAGGCGCGAGCTCCTACGAGCAGTACTTC.

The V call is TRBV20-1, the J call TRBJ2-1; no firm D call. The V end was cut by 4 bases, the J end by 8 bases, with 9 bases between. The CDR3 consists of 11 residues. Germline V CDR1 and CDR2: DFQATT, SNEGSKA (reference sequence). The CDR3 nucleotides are TGCAGTGCTAAAAACGGTTATGAGCAGTTCTTC. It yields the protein CSAKNGYEQFF.

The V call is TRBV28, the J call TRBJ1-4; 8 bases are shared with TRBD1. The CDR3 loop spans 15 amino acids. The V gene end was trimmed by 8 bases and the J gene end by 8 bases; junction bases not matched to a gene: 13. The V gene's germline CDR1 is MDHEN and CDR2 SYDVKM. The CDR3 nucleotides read TGTGCCAGCCGAACTGGACAGGGTCTAAGGGAAAAACTGTTTTTT. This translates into CASRTGQGLREKLFF.

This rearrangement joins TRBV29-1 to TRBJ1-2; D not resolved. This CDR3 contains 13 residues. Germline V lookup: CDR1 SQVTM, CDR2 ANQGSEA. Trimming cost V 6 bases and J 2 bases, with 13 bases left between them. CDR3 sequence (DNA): TGCAGCGTCGCCCAGGCCCAAAACTATGGCTACACCTTC. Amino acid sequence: CSVAQAQNYGYTF.

CDR3 sequence: CASSLHHQGAYGTEAFF. The CDR3 nucleotides are TGTGCCAGCAGCTTACATCATCAGGGGGCGTATGGCACTGAAGCTTTCTTT. V is TRBV7-2 and J is TRBJ1-1; TRBD1 matches at 8 bases. The CDR3 runs 17 residues. Trimming cost V 2 bases and J 4 bases; bases outside gene matches: 12. Germline V gives CDR1 SGHTA, CDR2 FQGNSA.

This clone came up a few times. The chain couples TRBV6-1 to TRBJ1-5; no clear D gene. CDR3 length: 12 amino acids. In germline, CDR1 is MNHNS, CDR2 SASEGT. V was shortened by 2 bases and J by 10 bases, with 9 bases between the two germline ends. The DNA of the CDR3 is TGTGCCAGCAGTGAAACAGACCATCCCCAGCATTTT. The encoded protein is CASSETDHPQHF.

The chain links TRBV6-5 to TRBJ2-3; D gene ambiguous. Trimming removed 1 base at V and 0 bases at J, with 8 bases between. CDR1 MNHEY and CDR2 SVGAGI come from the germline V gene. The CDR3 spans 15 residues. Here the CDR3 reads CASSYLQQSTDTQYF. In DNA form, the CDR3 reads TGTGCCAGCAGTTACTTACAACAAAGCACAGATACGCAGTATTTT.

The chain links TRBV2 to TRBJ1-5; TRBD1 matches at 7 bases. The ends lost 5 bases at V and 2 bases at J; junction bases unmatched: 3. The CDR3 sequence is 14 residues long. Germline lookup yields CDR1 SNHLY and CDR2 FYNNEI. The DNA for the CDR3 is TGTGCCAGCAGTACCACAGGGGGCAATCAGCCCCAGCATTTT. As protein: CASSTTGGNQPQHF.

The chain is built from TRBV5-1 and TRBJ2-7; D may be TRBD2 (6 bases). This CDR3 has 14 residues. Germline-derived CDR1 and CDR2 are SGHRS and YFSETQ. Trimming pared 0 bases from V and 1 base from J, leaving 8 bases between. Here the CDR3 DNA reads TGCGCCAGCAGCTTGGTTCGGGGGTCCTACGAGCAGTACTTC. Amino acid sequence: CASSLVRGSYEQYF.